The clone carrying this T cell receptor (beta chain) has just a few counts. This sample is drawn from a study of blood T cell repertoires in COVID-19. About the study: Whether acute or convalescent, the COVID-19 samples came from the United States, Italy and Spain. PBMCs, B-cell-depleted T cells, or T cells were the source of the cDNA or gDNA that made up the material.

Original processing notes: It was from reference gene primer amplification that nucleated cell counts were estimated. Only in-frame clones appear in the TCRdb table, and some are missing; sequencing was by immunoSEQ multiplex PCR. That table is the source of V, J and clone size, and D and trimming were worked out from the DNA. Of around 200,000 clones in the sample, about four fifths were seen once. V gave up 6 bases and J gave up 6 bases; unmatched junction bases: 7. CDR3 length: 13 amino acids. The germline gives CDR1 MNHEY, CDR2 SVGAGI. Sequences were obtained from peripheral blood. V is TRBV6-5 and J is TRBJ1-2, with 7 bases lining up with TRBD1. This clonotype was sampled from a woman between 45 and 65 years old with acute or convalescent COVID-19. The CDR3 DNA sequence: TGTGCCAGCAGGATGACAGGGACGGATGGCTACACCTTC. Translated: CASRMTGTDGYTF.